The 12 T cell receptor beta chains listed next were all sequenced from one sample in a study of shared clonotypes between healthy human individuals. Measured with immunoSEQ multiplex PCR; TCRdb has only the in-frame clones, and not every one. The sample has some 2.1 million clones, 80% to 95% seen once. Naive CD8 cells were CD45RO-negative, positively selected for CCR7, excluding terminally differentiated effector memory CD45RA+ cells. Material for sequencing was naive CD8+ T cells from PBMCs. The source is a man aged 18 to 29 in good health. Some clones in this sample may be carry-over from other donors' samples.

DNA of the CDR3: TGTGCCAGCAGCGTTTCAGGGCCGGCCCGTGGCTACACCTTC. Its protein product is CASSVSGPARGYTF. V gene TRBV9 combines with J gene TRBJ1-2; TRBD1 might be the D (5 bases). Between the trimmed V and J ends, which lost 2 bases and 7 bases, there was a span of 15 bases. Per germline, CDR1 SGDLS and CDR2 YYNGEE. The CDR3 has 14 residues.

The chain uses TRBV28 and TRBJ1-1; D is possibly TRBD1 (6 bases). Germline CDR1 reads MDHEN; CDR2 reads SYDVKM. The CDR3 runs to 15 residues. Trimming left V 6 bases short and J 0 bases short, with 14 bases between. The CDR3 spells CASRLLAGVNTEAFF. Written as DNA, the CDR3 is TGTGCCAGCAGGCTCTTGGCAGGGGTGAACACTGAAGCTTTCTTT.

V usage is TRBV18 and J usage is TRBJ2-1; 7 nucleotides agree with TRBD2. CDR1 KGHSH and CDR2 LQKENI come from the germline V gene. The CDR3 consists of 14 residues. Germline trimming cut 0 bases from V and 9 bases from J; bases unmatched to any gene: 5. The CDR3 is CASSPPTGGGEQFF. CDR3 DNA: TGTGCCAGCTCACCACCGACGGGAGGAGGTGAGCAGTTCTTC.

The chain uses TRBV29-1 and TRBJ2-3; 13 bases fit TRBD2. This CDR3 comprises 13 residues. V lost 7 bases, J lost 5 bases, and 3 bases stayed unmatched. Germline values: CDR1 SQVTM, CDR2 ANQGSEA. The CDR3 here is CSGGLAGKDTQYF. CDR3 nucleotides: TGCAGCGGGGGACTAGCGGGAAAAGATACGCAGTATTTT.

This sequence joins TRBV4-1 and TRBJ2-2; D tentatively reads TRBD1 or TRBD2 (5 bases each). The CDR3 length is 17 residues. The germline V gene has CDR1 MGHRA and CDR2 YSYEKL. Deletions cut 4 bases from V and 4 bases from J, with 19 bases between. The CDR3 protein is CASSPSPRDGGTGELFF. The DNA for the CDR3 is TGCGCCAGCAGCCCGTCGCCTAGGGACGGAGGCACCGGGGAGCTGTTTTTT.

The chain has TRBV9 and TRBJ1-5; no reliable D call. Germline loops: CDR1 SGDLS, CDR2 YYNGEE. V was trimmed by 4 bases and J by 6 bases, leaving 11 bases between them. The CDR3 is 13 residues long. The CDR3 coding sequence is TGTGCCAGCAGCAACGGGGATTCTCAGCCCCAGCATTTT. Its translation is CASSNGDSQPQHF.

The chain combines TRBV9 with TRBJ2-1, with D perhaps TRBD1 or TRBD2 (5 bases each). The CDR3 extends over 14 amino acids. Germline values: CDR1 SGDLS, CDR2 YYNGEE. The V end lost 3 bases, the J end lost 2 bases, and 9 bases lay between the germline ends. The CDR3 region has the DNA TGTGCCAGCAGCGAGCCGGGGCCCTACAATGAGCAGTTCTTC. Its protein is CASSEPGPYNEQFF.

The chain links TRBV4-1 to TRBJ2-1; D might be TRBD2 (6 bases). Trimming removed 0 bases from V and 3 bases from J, with 18 bases in between. CDR3 length: 18 amino acids. Germline V lookup: CDR1 MGHRA, CDR2 YSYEKL. CDR3 sequence (DNA): TGCGCCAGCAGCCAAGATGGAGGGGCGGGACTCCGCTACAATGAGCAGTTCTTC. Protein: CASSQDGGAGLRYNEQFF.

Notes on this clone: The same CDR3 can be traced to other DNA sequences in this sample. This chain uses TRBV9 with TRBJ2-5; D could derive from TRBD1 or TRBD2 (6 bases each). This CDR3 is 14 amino acids long. V lost 0 bases to trimming and J lost 4 bases, with 10 bases between them. The V gene's germline CDR1 is SGDLS and CDR2 YYNGEE. CDR3 loop: CASSVGGGGETQYF. As DNA, the CDR3 is TGTGCCAGCAGCGTAGGAGGAGGGGGAGAGACCCAGTACTTC.

The chain uses TRBV7-6 and TRBJ2-7, with 10 bases that match TRBD2. The ends lost 5 bases at V and 0 bases at J; junction bases unmatched: 7. Germline lookup yields CDR1 SGHVS and CDR2 FNYEAQ. This CDR3 region has 16 residues. This CDR3 is CASSQGPSGGSYEQYF. The CDR3 DNA reads as TGTGCCAGCAGCCAAGGCCCTAGCGGGGGCTCCTACGAGCAGTACTTC.

The V call is TRBV4-3, the J call TRBJ1-1; D is unresolved. The length of the CDR3 is 16 residues. Trimming took 0 bases from V and 4 from J, leaving 15 bases between them. The germline CDR1 and CDR2 sequences are LGHNA and YSLEER. The CDR3 reads CASSQEGQAIGTEAFF. The CDR3 bases are TGCGCCAGCAGCCAAGAGGGTCAGGCGATTGGCACTGAAGCTTTCTTT.

The chain combines TRBV28 with TRBJ2-2; D unresolved. V gave up 5 bases and J gave up 9 bases, with 7 bases separating them. Germline V gives CDR1 MDHEN, CDR2 SYDVKM. The CDR3 length is 11 residues. CDR3 nucleotide sequence: TGTGCCAGCAGTCTTTTGAGGGAGCTGTTTTTT. This codes for CASSLLRELFF.